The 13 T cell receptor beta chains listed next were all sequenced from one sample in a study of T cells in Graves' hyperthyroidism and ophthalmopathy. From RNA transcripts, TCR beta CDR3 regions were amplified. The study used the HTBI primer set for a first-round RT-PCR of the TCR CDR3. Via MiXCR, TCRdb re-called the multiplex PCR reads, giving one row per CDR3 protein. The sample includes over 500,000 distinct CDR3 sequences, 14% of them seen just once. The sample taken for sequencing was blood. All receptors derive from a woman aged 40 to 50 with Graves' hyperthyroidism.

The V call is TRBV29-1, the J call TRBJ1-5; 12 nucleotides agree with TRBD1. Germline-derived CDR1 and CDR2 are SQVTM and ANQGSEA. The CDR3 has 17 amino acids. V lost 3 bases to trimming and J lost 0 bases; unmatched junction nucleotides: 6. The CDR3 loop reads CSVDGTGGIFSNQPQHF. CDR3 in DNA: TGCAGCGTTGACGGGACAGGGGGCATTTTTAGCAATCAGCCCCAGCATTTT.

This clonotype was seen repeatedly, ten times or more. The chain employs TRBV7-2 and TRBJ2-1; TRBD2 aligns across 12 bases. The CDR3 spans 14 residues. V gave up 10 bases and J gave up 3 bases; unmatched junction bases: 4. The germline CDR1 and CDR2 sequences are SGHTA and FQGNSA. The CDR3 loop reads CATSGRALYNEQFF. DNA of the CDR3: TGTGCCACTAGCGGGAGGGCCCTCTACAATGAGCAGTTCTTC.

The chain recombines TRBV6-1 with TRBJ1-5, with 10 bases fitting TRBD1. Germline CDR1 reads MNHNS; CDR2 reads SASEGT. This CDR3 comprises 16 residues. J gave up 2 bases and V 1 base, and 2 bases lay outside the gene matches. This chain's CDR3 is CASSEGTGGGNQPQHF. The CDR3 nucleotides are TGTGCCAGCAGTGAAGGGACAGGGGGTGGCAATCAGCCCCAGCATTTT.

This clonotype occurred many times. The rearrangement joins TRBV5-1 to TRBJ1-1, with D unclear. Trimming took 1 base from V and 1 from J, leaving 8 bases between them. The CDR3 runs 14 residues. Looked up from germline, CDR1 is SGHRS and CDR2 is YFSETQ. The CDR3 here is CASSLNGENTEAFF. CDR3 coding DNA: TGCGCCAGCAGCTTGAACGGAGAGAACACTGAAGCTTTCTTT.

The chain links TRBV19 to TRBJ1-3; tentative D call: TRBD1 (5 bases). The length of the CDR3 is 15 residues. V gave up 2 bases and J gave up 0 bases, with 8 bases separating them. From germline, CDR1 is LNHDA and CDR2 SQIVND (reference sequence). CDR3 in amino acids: CASSIQGFSGNTIYF. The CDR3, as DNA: TGTGCCAGTAGTATACAGGGATTCTCTGGAAACACCATATATTTT.

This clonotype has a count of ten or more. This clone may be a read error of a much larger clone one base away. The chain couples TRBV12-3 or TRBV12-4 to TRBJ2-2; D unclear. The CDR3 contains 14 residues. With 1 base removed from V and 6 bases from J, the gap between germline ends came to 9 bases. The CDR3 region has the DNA TGTGCCAGCAGTTTAGGGCCTAACTCCGGGGAGCTGTTTTTT. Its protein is CASSLGPNSGELFF.

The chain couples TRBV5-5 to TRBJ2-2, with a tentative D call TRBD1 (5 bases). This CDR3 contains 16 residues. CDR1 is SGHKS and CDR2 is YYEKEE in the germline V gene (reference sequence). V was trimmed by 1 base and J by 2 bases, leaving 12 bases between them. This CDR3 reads CASSLFPRDNTGELFF. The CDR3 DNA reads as TGTGCCAGCAGCTTGTTCCCCAGGGATAACACCGGGGAGCTGTTTTTT.

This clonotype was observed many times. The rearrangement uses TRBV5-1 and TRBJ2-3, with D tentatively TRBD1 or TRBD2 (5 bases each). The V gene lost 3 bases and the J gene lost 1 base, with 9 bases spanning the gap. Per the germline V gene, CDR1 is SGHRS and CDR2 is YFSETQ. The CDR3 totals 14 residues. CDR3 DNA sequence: TGCGCCAGCAGCTCCGGGGACCGCACAGATACGCAGTATTTT. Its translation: CASSSGDRTDTQYF.

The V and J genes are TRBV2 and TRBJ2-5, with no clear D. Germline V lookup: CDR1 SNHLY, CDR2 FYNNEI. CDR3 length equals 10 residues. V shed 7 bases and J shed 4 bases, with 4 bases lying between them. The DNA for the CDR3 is TGTGCCAGCAAAATAGAGACCCAGTACTTC. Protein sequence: CASKIETQYF.

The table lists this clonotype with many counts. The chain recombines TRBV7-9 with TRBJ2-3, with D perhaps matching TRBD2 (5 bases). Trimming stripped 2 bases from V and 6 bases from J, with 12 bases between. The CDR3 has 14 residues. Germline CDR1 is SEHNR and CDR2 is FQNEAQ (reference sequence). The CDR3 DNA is TGTGCCAGCAGCTTACCACGGGAAGGGGATACGCAGTATTTT. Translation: CASSLPREGDTQYF.

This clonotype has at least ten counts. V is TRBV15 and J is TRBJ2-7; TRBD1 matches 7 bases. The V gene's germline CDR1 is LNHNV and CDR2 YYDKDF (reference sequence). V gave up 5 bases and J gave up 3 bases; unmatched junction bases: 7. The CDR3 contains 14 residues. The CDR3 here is CATSPDRDDYEQYF. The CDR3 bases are TGTGCCACCAGCCCTGACAGGGATGACTACGAGCAGTACTTC.

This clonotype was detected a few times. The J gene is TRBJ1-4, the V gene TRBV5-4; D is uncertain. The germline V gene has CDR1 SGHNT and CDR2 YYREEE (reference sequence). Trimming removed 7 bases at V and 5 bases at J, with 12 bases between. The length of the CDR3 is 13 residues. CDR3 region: CASSSKGNEKLFF. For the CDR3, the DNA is TGTGCCAGCTCCTCAAAGGGAAATGAAAAACTGTTTTTT.

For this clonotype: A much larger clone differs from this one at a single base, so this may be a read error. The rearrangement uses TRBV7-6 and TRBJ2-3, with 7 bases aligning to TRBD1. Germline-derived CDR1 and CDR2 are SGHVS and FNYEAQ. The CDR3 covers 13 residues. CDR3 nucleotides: TGTGCCAGCAGCGGACAGGAAACAGATGCGCAGTATTTT. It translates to CASSGQETDAQYF.